Detailed here is one T cell receptor beta chain. The target of this receptor is not known. Base qualities are missing; no much larger clone stands one base away. Sequencer: Illumina HiSeq 1500. In TCRdb, the public reads were trimmed at Q25 with fastp and aligned with MiXCR, with productive beta chains retained. Here each entry gathers all rows of one CDR3 protein and keeps the most common genes and DNA. This sample holds under 850,000 distinct CDR3 sequences; roughly a third were observed only once. 18% of the sample comes from the top ten. This sample is part of a study of T cell repertoires in cytomegalovirus infection (dated by TCRdb to between 2018 and 2021). Regarding the research as a whole: Alongside well-studied HLA-B-restricted epitopes, the peptide stimulations were aimed at recently identified HLA-C-restricted CMV epitopes, whose presentation resists viral immunomodulation. Donor HLA type was relevant to the analysis, because carriage of CMV infection together with the matching HLA type was indicated by public TCR beta signatures. General study outcomes and caveats: Cumulative frequency of public TCR beta family members discriminated carriers of CMV infection plus the relevant HLA type in this cohort and an independent approximately 370-donor cohort. In the ex vivo response, HLA-C-restricted CMV-specific TCR beta clonotypes were dominant, and in two of eight donors the single most frequent clonotype came from this HLA-C-restricted group.

CDR1 is given as MNHNS and CDR2 as SASEGT, both from the germline V gene. Trimming takes 8 bases off V and 0 bases off J; junction bases not matched to a gene: 12. Including cysteine and phenylalanine, the CDR3 has 18 amino acids. Only the CDR3 region is kept as DNA, spanning 54 bases read in frame from base 1. Per the publication, the treatment or condition label means: in vitro stimulation with specific CMV peptide epitopes to enrich CMV-specific T cells. The TCR originated in a human donor in good health (CMV status not recorded). Some clones in this sample may be carry-over from other donors' samples. The rearrangement combines TRBV6-1 with TRBJ2-6, and 8 junction bases match TRBD1. The starting material was cultured PBMCs, obtained from culture after CMV antigen stimulation. The CDR3 amino acid sequence is: CASDTRDRSYSGANVLTF. The nucleotide sequence is TGTGCCAGCGACACCCGGGACAGGAGTTACTCTGGGGCCAACGTCCTGACTTTC.